The clone carrying this T cell receptor (beta chain) was observed a handful of times. Its antigen is currently unknown. Each sample used at least 7 million PBMCs. This entry comes from a study of blood T cells in healthy people across ages. Study-level points and caveats: Diversity estimated from one million T cells was considered an underestimate. Long-lived and aged donors differed, with more naive CD4+ cells and higher diversity in the long-lived.

Primers used in a second PCR of roughly 7 to 12 cycles were a sample-barcoded 5' primer and a J-beta primer mix. Every sample returned 2.5 million or more CDR3-containing paired-end reads. TCRdb re-analysed the 5' RACE reads in MiXCR, keeping a single row per CDR3 protein. The data contain hundreds of thousands of distinct CDR3 sequences, roughly 21% of them singletons. Germline CDR1 reads SNHLY; CDR2 reads FYNNEI. This CDR3 contains 14 residues. The sequence was obtained from a man between 65 and 80 years old in good health. Input material: blood. The chain recombines TRBV2 with TRBJ2-5, with 10 bases fitting TRBD2. The J call may be faulty, since TRBJ2-1 better matches the DNA end. This CDR3 reads CASNPASGRYEQFF. CDR3 coding DNA: TGTGCCAGCAATCCAGCTAGCGGGAGATATGAGCAGTTCTTC.